Listed below are T cell receptor beta chains from one sample, sequenced in a study of shared clonotypes between healthy human individuals. Sequenced by immunoSEQ multiplex PCR; TCRdb stores in-frame clones only, minus some. The sample comprises some 650,000 clones, around 97% of which are singletons, and roughly 0.05% rests with the top ten. The sequencing sample was made of naive CD4+ T cells sorted from blood. All receptors come from a woman under 40 in good health. Both conserved end residues are part of each CDR3. The order of the fields is CDR3 DNA, CDR3 protein, D gene, V gene, J gene, clone size. D genes are given only for firm matches. Clone size is stated in some rows and not others, as once, few, many or a class when expanded.

CDR3nt: TGTGCCAGTAGTATCACCGACAGAAACGGGGAGCTGTTTTTT; CDR3aa: CASSITDRNGELFF; d_gene: .; v_gene: TRBV19; j_gene: TRBJ2-2; abundance: .
CDR3nt: TGTGCCAGCAGTCTCTCGCAGGGGGGGATAGGTGAGCAGTTCTTC; CDR3aa: CASSLSQGGIGEQFF; d_gene: .; v_gene: TRBV11-1; j_gene: TRBJ2-1; abundance: .
CDR3nt: TGTGCCAGCACGAAGAACACTGAAGCTTTCTTT; CDR3aa: CASTKNTEAFF; d_gene: .; v_gene: TRBV6-6; j_gene: TRBJ1-1; abundance: .
CDR3nt: TGCGCCAGCAGCGGACGGGACTTTCAATCCACCTACGAGCAGTACTTC; CDR3aa: CASSGRDFQSTYEQYF; d_gene: .; v_gene: TRBV5-1; j_gene: TRBJ2-7; abundance: .
CDR3nt: TGTGCCAGCAATCCGAAGAGTGGTAACACCGGGGAGCTGTTTTTT; CDR3aa: CASNPKSGNTGELFF; d_gene: .; v_gene: TRBV9; j_gene: TRBJ2-2; abundance: once
CDR3nt: TGTGCCAGCAGCCACTGGGGGAATGAGCAGTTCTTC; CDR3aa: CASSHWGNEQFF; d_gene: .; v_gene: TRBV28; j_gene: TRBJ2-1; abundance: .
CDR3nt: TGCGCCAGCAGCTACCCACAGACTAGCGGGAGGGGGGAGCAGTACTTC; CDR3aa: CASSYPQTSGRGEQYF; d_gene: TRBD2; v_gene: TRBV5-1; j_gene: TRBJ2-7; abundance: .
CDR3nt: TGTGCCTCCGGGACAGGGGTCCACGAGCAGTACTTC; CDR3aa: CASGTGVHEQYF; d_gene: TRBD1; v_gene: TRBV7-9; j_gene: TRBJ2-7; abundance: .
CDR3nt: TGTGCCAGCAGCGCCGACGGGTCGACCTACAATGAGCAGTTCTTC; CDR3aa: CASSADGSTYNEQFF; d_gene: .; v_gene: TRBV9; j_gene: TRBJ2-1; abundance: .
CDR3nt: TGCGCCAGCAGTGAGTCGGGGACAGGGGCGATGAACACTGAAGCTTTCTTT; CDR3aa: CASSESGTGAMNTEAFF; d_gene: TRBD1; v_gene: TRBV10-1; j_gene: TRBJ1-1; abundance: .
CDR3nt: TGCGCCAGCAGCCAAGATCCCAAAGGCGGGAGCGGTAATGAGCAGTTCTTC; CDR3aa: CASSQDPKGGSGNEQFF; d_gene: TRBD2; v_gene: TRBV4-1; j_gene: TRBJ2-1; abundance: .
CDR3nt: TGTGCCAGCAGCCCCAGGGGATCCGAGCAGTACTTC; CDR3aa: CASSPRGSEQYF; d_gene: .; v_gene: TRBV11-2; j_gene: TRBJ2-7; abundance: .
CDR3nt: TGCGCCAGCAGCTTGGCTACTCCGGGACGGCTGAACACTGAAGCTTTCTTT; CDR3aa: CASSLATPGRLNTEAFF; d_gene: .; v_gene: TRBV5-1; j_gene: TRBJ1-1; abundance: .
CDR3nt: TGTGCCAGCGCCGAAGACAGGGGCTATTACAATGAGCAGTTCTTC; CDR3aa: CASAEDRGYYNEQFF; d_gene: TRBD1; v_gene: TRBV7-3; j_gene: TRBJ2-1; abundance: .
CDR3nt: TGTGCCATCACGGCTGACCGTGTGAAATTTTCTGAAGCTTTCTTT; CDR3aa: CAITADRVKFSEAFF; d_gene: .; v_gene: TRBV10-3; j_gene: TRBJ1-1; abundance: .
CDR3nt: TGTGCCAGCAGCAGCTCCGGGGGTAGCACAGATACGCAGTATTTT; CDR3aa: CASSSSGGSTDTQYF; d_gene: .; v_gene: TRBV5-6; j_gene: TRBJ2-3; abundance: .
CDR3nt: TGTGCCTGGACGTGGACAGACAATCAGCCCCAGCATTTT; CDR3aa: CAWTWTDNQPQHF; d_gene: .; v_gene: TRBV30; j_gene: TRBJ1-5; abundance: .
CDR3nt: TGTGCCAGCAGTACAGGGGCCCCTGCGGAGCAGTACTTC; CDR3aa: CASSTGAPAEQYF; d_gene: TRBD1; v_gene: TRBV28; j_gene: TRBJ2-7; abundance: .
CDR3nt: TGTGCCAGCAGCCCGTGGACAGGGGCGAACACCGGGGAGCTGTTTTTT; CDR3aa: CASSPWTGANTGELFF; d_gene: TRBD1; v_gene: TRBV11-3; j_gene: TRBJ2-2; abundance: .
CDR3nt: TGTGCCAGCAGTTTAGGGACCGGGACCCCATCCTACGAGCAGTACTTC; CDR3aa: CASSLGTGTPSYEQYF; d_gene: .; v_gene: TRBV28; j_gene: TRBJ2-7; abundance: .
CDR3nt: TGTGCCAGCAGCGTAGATGTGGGAACAGTCGAGCAGTACTTC; CDR3aa: CASSVDVGTVEQYF; d_gene: .; v_gene: TRBV9; j_gene: TRBJ2-7; abundance: .
CDR3nt: TGTGCCAGCAGGCACAAATGGGGTTACGAGCAGTACTTC; CDR3aa: CASRHKWGYEQYF; d_gene: .; v_gene: TRBV28; j_gene: TRBJ2-7; abundance: few
CDR3nt: TGTGCCAGCAGCTTTGTCGGGACCAAAGTGGATGAGCAGTTCTTC; CDR3aa: CASSFVGTKVDEQFF; d_gene: .; v_gene: TRBV7-9; j_gene: TRBJ2-1; abundance: .
CDR3nt: TGTGCCAGCAGTAACCCGGCTGGGGAGCAGTACTTC; CDR3aa: CASSNPAGEQYF; d_gene: .; v_gene: TRBV27; j_gene: TRBJ2-7; abundance: .
CDR3nt: TGTGCCAGCAGCTTAGCGCGCCCCCGGGACAGACGTACAGATACGCAGTATTTT; CDR3aa: CASSLARPRDRRTDTQYF; d_gene: TRBD1; v_gene: TRBV7-9; j_gene: TRBJ2-3; abundance: .
CDR3nt: TGTGCCAGCAGCTTAAAAGTAGATACGCAGTATTTT; CDR3aa: CASSLKVDTQYF; d_gene: .; v_gene: TRBV7-9; j_gene: TRBJ2-3; abundance: .
CDR3nt: TGTGCCATCAGTTTAGCGGAGCACTACGAGCAGTACTTC; CDR3aa: CAISLAEHYEQYF; d_gene: .; v_gene: TRBV10-3; j_gene: TRBJ2-7; abundance: .
CDR3nt: TGTGCCAGCAGCCTCGGGGACAGGGTCACCACGCAGTATTTT; CDR3aa: CASSLGDRVTTQYF; d_gene: TRBD1; v_gene: TRBV7-9; j_gene: TRBJ2-3; abundance: .
CDR3nt: TGTGCCAGCTCAAGGATAGCGGGAGGGCAAGAGACCCAGTACTTC; CDR3aa: CASSRIAGGQETQYF; d_gene: TRBD2; v_gene: TRBV18; j_gene: TRBJ2-5; abundance: .
CDR3nt: TGTGCCAGCAGTGAAGACAGGGTAGTCTCACCCCTCCACTTT; CDR3aa: CASSEDRVVSPLHF; d_gene: .; v_gene: TRBV2; j_gene: TRBJ1-6; abundance: .
CDR3nt: TGTGCCAGCAAATTAGGGCGGGACAGGGTCAATGAGCAGTTCTTC; CDR3aa: CASKLGRDRVNEQFF; d_gene: TRBD1; v_gene: TRBV28; j_gene: TRBJ2-1; abundance: .
CDR3nt: TGTGCCAGCAGCTTAGGGGGACTAGCGGGAGCGGCAGATACGCAGTATTTT; CDR3aa: CASSLGGLAGAADTQYF; d_gene: TRBD2; v_gene: TRBV7-9; j_gene: TRBJ2-3; abundance: .
CDR3nt: TGTGCCAGCAGCCAAGACGGGACCTATGGCTACACCTTC; CDR3aa: CASSQDGTYGYTF; d_gene: .; v_gene: TRBV7-3; j_gene: TRBJ1-2; abundance: .
CDR3nt: TGTGCCAGCAGCTTAGGAGCGTACCGCTCCTACGAGCAGTACTTC; CDR3aa: CASSLGAYRSYEQYF; d_gene: .; v_gene: TRBV11-2; j_gene: TRBJ2-7; abundance: .
CDR3nt: TGCGCCAGCAGCTTGGCCGGGGGGACACTGGAAGAGACCCAGTACTTC; CDR3aa: CASSLAGGTLEETQYF; d_gene: .; v_gene: TRBV5-1; j_gene: TRBJ2-5; abundance: .
CDR3nt: TGTGCCAGCAGTTTATCACTAGCGGGAGTCTACGAGCAGTACTTC; CDR3aa: CASSLSLAGVYEQYF; d_gene: TRBD2; v_gene: TRBV28; j_gene: TRBJ2-7; abundance: .
CDR3nt: TGTGCCTGGAGTGTACGTAAGGGGAATTCACCCCTCCACTTT; CDR3aa: CAWSVRKGNSPLHF; d_gene: .; v_gene: TRBV30; j_gene: TRBJ1-6; abundance: .
CDR3nt: TGTGCCAGCGTGTCGACAGGGGCCGGCAGAGAGACCCAGTACTTC; CDR3aa: CASVSTGAGRETQYF; d_gene: TRBD1; v_gene: TRBV27; j_gene: TRBJ2-5; abundance: .
CDR3nt: TGTGCCAGCTCACCTACCTTCGACGAGCAGTACTTC; CDR3aa: CASSPTFDEQYF; d_gene: .; v_gene: TRBV18; j_gene: TRBJ2-7; abundance: .
CDR3nt: TGTGCCAGCAGCCGTGTACAGCCGTCGGGATCACCCCTCCACTTT; CDR3aa: CASSRVQPSGSPLHF; d_gene: .; v_gene: TRBV7-6; j_gene: TRBJ1-6; abundance: .
CDR3nt: TGCGCCAGCGGGACACAAGTCACCGGGGAGCTGTTTTTT; CDR3aa: CASGTQVTGELFF; d_gene: .; v_gene: TRBV10-1; j_gene: TRBJ2-2; abundance: .
CDR3nt: TGTGCCAGCCGGGACAGGGTGGGAGAGCAGTACTTC; CDR3aa: CASRDRVGEQYF; d_gene: TRBD1; v_gene: TRBV19; j_gene: TRBJ2-7; abundance: .
CDR3nt: TGCGCCAGCAGCTTGGCCTTTTTCCCCCCGTGGGCAGGGGATGTCCACGAGCAGTACTTC; CDR3aa: CASSLAFFPPWAGDVHEQYF; d_gene: .; v_gene: TRBV5-1; j_gene: TRBJ2-7; abundance: .
CDR3nt: TGTGCCAGCAGCTCAAAGTCGGGAAGCACAGATACGCAGTATTTT; CDR3aa: CASSSKSGSTDTQYF; d_gene: .; v_gene: TRBV7-9; j_gene: TRBJ2-3; abundance: .
CDR3nt: TGTGCCAGCAGTTCGGGGCCCTATGGCTACACCTTC; CDR3aa: CASSSGPYGYTF; d_gene: .; v_gene: TRBV28; j_gene: TRBJ1-2; abundance: .
CDR3nt: TGTGCCAGCAGCTTTCGGCCGAACACTGAAGCTTTCTTT; CDR3aa: CASSFRPNTEAFF; d_gene: .; v_gene: TRBV5-5; j_gene: TRBJ1-1; abundance: .
CDR3nt: TGTGCCAGCAGCGGGGGGGGACTAGCGGGAAAAGAGACCCAGTACTTC; CDR3aa: CASSGGGLAGKETQYF; d_gene: TRBD2; v_gene: TRBV7-6; j_gene: TRBJ2-5; abundance: .
CDR3nt: TGTGCCAGCAGCGCCTCTAGTTGGAACACCGGGGAGCTGTTTTTT; CDR3aa: CASSASSWNTGELFF; d_gene: .; v_gene: TRBV7-9; j_gene: TRBJ2-2; abundance: once